This passage covers 29 T cell receptor beta chains from one sample sequenced in a study of T-cell reconstitution after alpha-beta-depleted transplantation in children. It was with unique molecular identifiers that the TCRbeta library was prepared. TCRdb reprocessed the PCR reads via MiXCR and lists one record per CDR3 protein. The top ten clones hold 24% of a sample with approximately 120,000 distinct CDR3 sequences, about 9.6% of them seen once. This specimen consisted of PBMCs, mostly from graft donor cells, obtained 180 days after TCRalphabeta/CD19-depleted stem cell transplant. The receptors shown here come from a girl younger than two who had a stem cell transplant for combined immunodeficiency, so the T cells may come from the graft donor.

This clonotype was seen a handful of times. The gene calls are TRBV10-2 and TRBJ2-7; either TRBD1 or TRBD2 may supply D (5 bases each). Trimming removed 8 bases from V and 2 bases from J, with 7 bases in between. This CDR3 comprises 11 residues. Per germline, CDR1 WSHSY and CDR2 SAAADI. CDR3 sequence reads: CASGGTYEQYF. The CDR3 bases are TGCGCCAGCGGGGGTACCTACGAGCAGTACTTC.

V usage is TRBV7-2 and J usage is TRBJ1-1, with a tentative D call TRBD1 (6 bases). Germline CDR1 SGHTA, CDR2 FQGNSA. The CDR3 covers 14 residues. V shed 4 bases and J shed 6 bases, with 15 bases lying between them. CDR3 in amino acids: CASSSRDMRSEAFF. In DNA form, the CDR3 reads TGTGCCAGCAGCTCCCGGGACATGCGCTCTGAAGCTTTCTTT.

There are a few counts of this clonotype. The rearrangement uses TRBV20-1 and TRBJ2-1; the match to TRBD2 covers 14 bases. The germline V gene has CDR1 DFQATT and CDR2 SNEGSKA (reference sequence). The CDR3 is 19 amino acids. Trimming cost V 0 bases and J 0 bases; bases outside gene matches: 7. The CDR3 sequence: CSARDLKGTSGGSYNEQFF. In DNA, the CDR3 is TGCAGTGCTAGAGATCTAAAGGGGACTAGCGGGGGCTCCTACAATGAGCAGTTCTTC.

V gene TRBV7-2 combines with J gene TRBJ2-5, with 8 bases lining up with TRBD2. The CDR3 is 14 residues long. CDR1 and CDR2 from the germline V gene are SGHTA and FQGNSA. The V gene end was trimmed by 5 bases and the J gene end by 5 bases; junction bases not matched to a gene: 7. The DNA of the CDR3 is TGTGCCAGCAGCCCCAGGACTAGCCTTGAGACCCAGTACTTC. It translates to CASSPRTSLETQYF.

This clonotype was seen ten or more times. The chain couples TRBV12-3 or TRBV12-4 to TRBJ2-2; D remains ambiguous. V lost 6 bases, J lost 1 base, and 6 bases lay in between. The CDR3 sequence is 13 residues long. CDR3 loop: CASSLQNTGELFF. Here the CDR3 DNA reads TGTGCCAGCAGCCTACAGAACACCGGGGAGCTGTTTTTT.

The sample holds a few counts of this clonotype. The rearrangement links TRBV5-4 to TRBJ1-1, with D uncertain. The CDR3 has 14 residues. Germline V gene sequence: CDR1 SGHNT, CDR2 YYREEE (reference sequence). The V end lost 2 bases, the J end lost 1 base, and 9 bases lay between the germline ends. The CDR3 nucleotides read TGTGCCAGCAGCTTTACCTCAGGGAACACTGAAGCTTTCTTT. Protein sequence: CASSFTSGNTEAFF.

This clonotype was observed a handful of times. The chain carries TRBV6-2 or TRBV6-3 and TRBJ2-5, with a tentative D call TRBD2 (5 bases). Germline-derived CDR1 and CDR2 are MNHEY and SVGEGT. Trimming left V 7 bases short and J 5 bases short, with 14 bases between. There are 13 residues in the CDR3. In DNA, the CDR3 is TGTGCCAGCACCCGGACTCGGCCGGAGACCCAGTACTTC. Translating it yields CASTRTRPETQYF.

Written as DNA, the CDR3 is TGTGCCAGCAGCTTGCCGGGACTAGCGGTTTCTAGCACAGATACGCAGTATTTT. Protein product: CASSLPGLAVSSTDTQYF. The V call is TRBV13, the J call TRBJ2-3, with 11 bases aligning to TRBD2. The CDR3 loop spans 18 amino acids. Losses at the gene ends were 3 bases for V and 0 bases for J; bases not matched to a gene: 8. Germline V gives CDR1 PRHDT, CDR2 FYEKMQ (reference sequence).

At least ten counts were recorded for this clonotype. V is TRBV20-1 and J is TRBJ2-3; 10 positions match TRBD1. This CDR3 is built from 17 residues. The V gene's germline CDR1 is DFQATT and CDR2 SNEGSKA (reference sequence). V gave up 0 bases and J gave up 5 bases; unmatched junction bases: 11. CDR3 sequence (DNA): TGCAGTGCTAGAGATGGGGGGGGGACAGGGGAAGGAGATACGCAGTATTTT. Translating gives CSARDGGGTGEGDTQYF.

The gene calls are TRBV12-3 or TRBV12-4 and TRBJ2-2; D is unresolved. The CDR3 contains 11 residues. V shed 3 bases and J shed 7 bases, with 3 bases lying between them. CDR3 DNA sequence: TGTGCCAGCAGTTTCCGCGGGGAGCTGTTTTTT. Translation gives CASSFRGELFF.

The rearrangement joins TRBV6-1 to TRBJ2-3; unclear D gene. Per the germline V gene, CDR1 is MNHNS and CDR2 is SASEGT. Trimming took off 6 bases at V and 0 bases at J, with 16 bases between the two ends. The CDR3 is 16 residues long. The CDR3 spells CASSAHMGVSTDTQYF. For the CDR3, the DNA is TGTGCCAGCAGCGCCCACATGGGCGTAAGCACAGATACGCAGTATTTT.

This clonotype has ten or more counts. The gene calls are TRBV28 and TRBJ2-1; D not resolved. Trimming left V 5 bases short and J 0 bases short, with 11 bases between. CDR3 size: 15 residues. Germline loops: CDR1 MDHEN, CDR2 SYDVKM. As DNA, the CDR3 is TGTGCCAGCAGTCCTCACAAGAGCTCCTACAATGAGCAGTTCTTC. Translated: CASSPHKSSYNEQFF.

This chain uses TRBV11-1 with TRBJ2-7; 13 positions match TRBD2. The ends lost 2 bases at V and 2 bases at J; junction bases unmatched: 12. The CDR3 is 19 residues long. Germline CDR1 and CDR2: SGHAT and FQDESV (reference sequence). This chain's CDR3 is CASSLPLTSGRSDAYEQYF. The CDR3 bases are TGTGCCAGCAGCTTACCCCTGACTAGCGGGAGGTCGGATGCCTACGAGCAGTACTTC. Based on the CDR3 plus reference TRBV11-1 and TRBJ2-7, the full variable domain is EAEVAQSPRYKITEKSQAVAFWCDPISGHATLYWYRQILGQGPELLVQFQDESVVDDSQLPKDRFSAERLKGVDSTLKIQPAELGDSAMYLCASSLPLTSGRSDAYEQYFGPGTRLTVT.

This clonotype was seen a few times. The chain carries TRBV20-1 and TRBJ2-5; TRBD2 is a possible D gene (5 bases). V shed 0 bases and J shed 3 bases, with 8 bases lying between them. The CDR3 loop spans 13 amino acids. Germline-derived CDR1 and CDR2 are DFQATT and SNEGSKA (reference sequence). Here the CDR3 reads CSARDLLEETQYF. The CDR3 nucleotides read TGCAGTGCTAGAGATCTACTAGAAGAGACCCAGTACTTC.

This chain joins TRBV5-1 and TRBJ2-3; 12 bases agree with TRBD1. The CDR3 has 16 residues. Looked up from germline, CDR1 is SGHRS and CDR2 is YFSETQ. Trimming cost V 4 bases and J 3 bases; bases outside gene matches: 6. This chain's CDR3 is CASSPRDRGQTDTQYF. The CDR3 DNA sequence: TGCGCCAGCAGCCCCCGGGACAGGGGGCAAACAGATACGCAGTATTTT.

This clonotype turned up a few times. The chain recombines TRBV20-1 with TRBJ2-1; possible D gene TRBD1, 6 bases. The CDR3 has 18 amino acids. The V gene's germline CDR1 is DFQATT and CDR2 SNEGSKA (reference sequence). V was pared by 5 bases and J by 0 bases, with 23 bases between. The chain's CDR3 is CSAPRHSGHRSSYNEQFF. CDR3 nucleotide sequence: TGCAGTGCTCCTCGTCACTCGGGACACCGGAGCTCCTACAATGAGCAGTTCTTC.

The table lists this clonotype with many counts. This chain joins TRBV20-1 and TRBJ2-2, with D possibly being TRBD2 (6 bases). Germline V gene sequence: CDR1 DFQATT, CDR2 SNEGSKA (reference sequence). V was shortened by 3 bases and J by 0 bases, with 11 bases between the two germline ends. This CDR3 has 15 residues. The DNA for the CDR3 is TGCAGTGCTAGCTCCGGGACTTCGAACACCGGGGAGCTGTTTTTT. Its protein is CSASSGTSNTGELFF.

This chain's CDR3 is CASSQDRGLQETQYF. The CDR3 DNA is TGCGCCAGCAGCCAAGATAGGGGCCTCCAAGAGACCCAGTACTTC. The V gene is TRBV4-3, the J gene TRBJ2-5; TRBD1 is a possible D gene (5 bases). Per germline, CDR1 LGHNA and CDR2 YSLEER. CDR3 length: 15 residues. Trimming cost V 0 bases and J 1 base, with 9 bases left between them.

This clonotype was seen a few times. V usage is TRBV25-1 and J usage is TRBJ2-2; 9 positions agree with TRBD1. V dropped 1 base and J dropped 6; count of bases not matched to a gene: 6. Germline-derived CDR1 and CDR2 are MGHDK and SYGVNS. The CDR3 covers 16 residues. CDR3 loop: CASSELGTGISGELFF. The CDR3 DNA is TGTGCCAGCAGTGAATTAGGGACAGGGATCTCCGGGGAGCTGTTTTTT. Full variable domain (remainder filled in from reference TRBV25-1 and TRBJ2-2): EADIYQTPRYLVIGTGKKITLECSQTMGHDKMYWYQQDPGMELHLIHYSYGVNSTEKGDLSSESTVSRIRTEHFPLTLESARPSHTSQYLCASSELGTGISGELFFGEGSRLTVL.

This clonotype turned up a few times. This chain connects TRBV5-1 to TRBJ1-1, with a weak D call TRBD1 (6 bases). The ends were cut back, 4 bases at V and 9 bases at J, with 13 bases in the middle. Per the germline V gene, CDR1 is SGHRS and CDR2 is YFSETQ. This CDR3 is 12 amino acids long. DNA for the CDR3: TGCGCCAGCAGCACCATCGGGGGCCAAGCTTTCTTT. It specifies CASSTIGGQAFF.

The CDR3 is CASSQDQTTGGYNSPLHF. The CDR3 DNA reads as TGCGCCAGCAGCCAAGACCAAACGACAGGAGGCTATAATTCACCCCTCCACTTT. V and J are TRBV4-1 and TRBJ1-6; weak D call: TRBD1 (6 bases). CDR1 and CDR2 (germline): MGHRA, YSYEKL. This CDR3 contains 18 residues. Between the trimmed V and J ends, which lost 0 bases and 3 bases, there was a span of 15 bases.

Points on this clonotype: A junction end diverges from the germline sequence, so it may reflect a read error. The chain combines TRBV20-1 with TRBJ1-5, with 8 nucleotides matching TRBD1. Germline V gene sequence: CDR1 DFQATT, CDR2 SNEGSKA (reference sequence). CDR3 size: 15 residues. The CDR3 coding sequence is TGCAGTGCTAGTGAGTTGGGACAGGACCAATCAGCCCCAGCATTT. Translation: CSASELGQDQSAPAF.

This clonotype was picked up many times. The chain links TRBV6-2 or TRBV6-3 to TRBJ2-1; D not resolved. CDR3 length: 11 amino acids. V was clipped by 4 bases and J by 4 bases, with 2 bases between them. Per the germline V gene, CDR1 is MNHEY and CDR2 is SVGEGT. CDR3 protein: CASSFYNEQFF. CDR3 in DNA: TGTGCCAGCAGTTTTTACAATGAGCAGTTCTTC.

Only a few counts were recorded for this clonotype. J is TRBJ2-1 and V is TRBV20-1; 7 bases align to TRBD1. CDR3 length: 14 amino acids. V was pared by 6 bases and J by 3 bases, with 8 bases of the junction left unmatched. CDR1 is DFQATT and CDR2 is SNEGSKA in the germline V gene (reference sequence). The CDR3 loop reads CSADDRVSYNEQFF. The CDR3, as DNA: TGCAGTGCGGACGACAGGGTTAGCTACAATGAGCAGTTCTTC.

This clonotype was recorded a few times. The chain uses TRBV10-3 and TRBJ1-2; D unresolved. The V gene lost 8 bases and the J gene lost 4 bases, with 14 bases spanning the gap. Germline CDR1 ENHRY, CDR2 SYGVKD. The CDR3 consists of 13 residues. The CDR3 bases are TGTGCCATCTCCCCGGGCAGATCCTATGGCTACACCTTC. Its translation is CAISPGRSYGYTF.

This clonotype showed up many times. The V and J genes are TRBV7-2 and TRBJ2-3; 12 bases match TRBD1. Germline V gives CDR1 SGHTA, CDR2 FQGNSA. V lost 6 bases and J lost 6; bases outside the gene matches: 10. CDR3 length: 16 residues. The CDR3 spells CASRIGDRGLWDTQYF. The CDR3 bases are TGTGCCAGCAGAATAGGGGACAGGGGGCTATGGGATACGCAGTATTTT.

This clonotype has just a few counts. J is TRBJ1-5 and V is TRBV20-1; 7 positions match TRBD1. In germline, CDR1 is DFQATT, CDR2 SNEGSKA (reference sequence). Unmatched junction bases numbered 5, after V lost 6 bases and J lost 3 bases. The CDR3 is 13 amino acids. The CDR3 coding sequence is TGCAGTGCGGCCGACAGGGTCAATCAGCCCCAGCATTTT. This translates into CSAADRVNQPQHF.

The chain uses TRBV29-1 and TRBJ1-2; D perhaps matches TRBD1 (5 bases). Trimming pared 1 base from V and 4 bases from J, leaving 10 bases between. CDR1 and CDR2 (germline): SQVTM, ANQGSEA. The CDR3 sequence is 13 residues long. CDR3 region: CSVEGRQPYGYTF. CDR3 in DNA: TGCAGCGTTGAAGGTAGACAGCCCTATGGCTACACCTTC.

The chain uses TRBV24-1 and TRBJ2-1; unclear D gene. The germline CDR1 and CDR2 sequences are KGHDR and SFDVKD. V shed 4 bases and J shed 2 bases, with 11 bases lying between them. There are 15 residues in the CDR3. The CDR3 spells CATSDSDIPYNEQFF. The CDR3 bases are TGTGCCACCAGTGACTCAGATATACCCTACAATGAGCAGTTCTTC.